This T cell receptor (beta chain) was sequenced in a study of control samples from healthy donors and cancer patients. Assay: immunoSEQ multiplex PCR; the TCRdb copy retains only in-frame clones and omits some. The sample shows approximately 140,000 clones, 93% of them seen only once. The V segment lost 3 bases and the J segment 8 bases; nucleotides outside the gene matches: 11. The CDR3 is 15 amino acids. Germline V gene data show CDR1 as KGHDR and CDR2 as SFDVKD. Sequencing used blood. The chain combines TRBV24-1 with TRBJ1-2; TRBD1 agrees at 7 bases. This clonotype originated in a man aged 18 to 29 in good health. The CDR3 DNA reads TGTGCCACCAGTGATCCCCACAGGGGACCTGAAGGCTACACCTTC. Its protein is CATSDPHRGPEGYTF.